Here is one T cell receptor beta chain with its context. Its antigen is as yet unknown. The TRB libraries of cDNA were built by UMI-labeled 5' RACE. TCRdb re-called the 5' RACE reads and gives one entry per CDR3 protein, without DNA. The table lists under 150,000 distinct CDR3 sequences. The sample belongs to a study of CXCR3-negative and CXCR3-positive naive CD8 T cells. Study outcomes and limitations: TRB CDR3s were more hydrophobic in CXCR3-positive than in CXCR3-negative naive cells.

The germline gives CDR1 SGHAT, CDR2 FQNNGV. The CDR3 runs to 16 residues. The V gene is TRBV11-2, the J gene TRBJ2-7. Material for sequencing was naive CXCR3+ CD8+ T cells from blood. Documented subset: CD45RO-CCR7+CD27+CD95- naive CD8+ T cells expressing CXCR3 (TNR3+). This receptor was identified in a human donor in good health. Some clones in this sample may be carry-over from other donors' samples. The chain's CDR3 is CASSLDVEAYSYEQYF.